This T cell receptor beta chain was recorded in a study of cytomegalovirus exposure and HLA in healthy donors. The CDR3 totals 17 residues. Germline V lookup: CDR1 SGDLS, CDR2 YYNGEE. Trimming took 4 bases from V and 6 from J; bases not matched to a gene: 17. Only a few counts were recorded for this clone. The PCR used 60 Vbeta and 13 Jbeta primers. Data came from immunoSEQ multiplex PCR; TCRdb stores just in-frame clones and leaves some out. In the table there are some 150,000 clones, over 75% of which are singletons. The sequence came from a female donor in good health and CMV-seronegative. The rearrangement uses TRBV9 and TRBJ2-3; TRBD1 aligns across 7 bases. Sequencing used PBMCs. CDR3 DNA sequence: TGTGCCAGCAGCCCCAGGTCAGGGGGAGACGGTTTGGATACGCAGTATTTT. It yields the protein CASSPRSGGDGLDTQYF.